A single sample is the source of the 30 T cell receptor beta chains below, sequenced in a study of T cells in Graves' hyperthyroidism and ophthalmopathy. It was RNA transcripts that yielded the amplified TCR beta CDR3 regions. A set of HTBI primers served as the primers for a first-round RT-PCR of the TCR CDR3. TCRdb reprocessed the multiplex PCR reads with MiXCR, giving one entry per CDR3 protein. The sample contains hundreds of thousands of distinct CDR3 sequences, less than 15% of which appear only once. The sequenced material came from blood. The receptors derive from a woman aged 18-29 years with Graves' hyperthyroidism.

This clonotype was counted ten times or more. The rearrangement links TRBV29-1 to TRBJ1-2; perhaps TRBD1 as D (5 bases). The germline gives CDR1 SQVTM, CDR2 ANQGSEA. The CDR3 totals 17 residues. V lost 5 bases and J lost 12, with 34 bases in between. As DNA, the CDR3 is TGCAGCGTTCCACACCGGGACGCCAAACGTGGGGTGAGGTTGAACACCTTC. Translated, it gives CSVPHRDAKRGVRLNTF.

This clonotype was observed at least ten times. The rearrangement links TRBV6-6 to TRBJ2-1, with 8 nucleotides matching TRBD1. The CDR3 has 15 residues. The V segment lost 0 bases and the J segment 9 bases; nucleotides outside the gene matches: 7. Germline values: CDR1 MNHNY, CDR2 SVGAGI (reference sequence). The DNA for the CDR3 is TGTGCCAGCAGTTACTCGACCAGGGGGCGTAGTGAGCAGTTCTTC. This translates into CASSYSTRGRSEQFF.

This clonotype was recorded many times. The chain combines TRBV12-3 or TRBV12-4 with TRBJ2-7; 7 bases map to TRBD2. The CDR3 loop spans 15 amino acids. Trimming removed 3 bases from V and 6 bases from J; junction bases left unmatched: 11. CDR3 amino acids: CASSFGDGRYREQYF. The DNA of the CDR3 is TGTGCCAGCAGTTTTGGGGACGGGAGGTACCGCGAGCAGTACTTC.

This clonotype has at least ten counts. J is TRBJ2-1 and V is TRBV7-8; the D gene could be TRBD1 or TRBD2 (5 bases each). CDR3 length equals 17 residues. Germline V gives CDR1 SGHVS, CDR2 FQNEAQ. V was pared by 5 bases and J by 4 bases, with 21 bases between. DNA of the CDR3: TGTGCCAGCAGCGGCCGGCGAGAAGTAGGGGAGTACAATGAGCAGTTCTTC. It encodes CASSGRREVGEYNEQFF. Based on the CDR3 plus reference TRBV7-8 and TRBJ2-1, the full variable domain is GAGVSQSPRYKVAKRGQDVALRCDPISGHVSLFWYQQALGQGPEFLTYFQNEAQLDKSGLPSDRFFAERPEGSVSTLKIQRTQQEDSAVYLCASSGRREVGEYNEQFFGPGTRLTVL.

This clonotype came up many times. This chain links TRBV3-1 with TRBJ2-2; no reliable D call. V dropped 0 bases and J dropped 4 bases, with 6 bases sitting between them. Germline V gives CDR1 LGHDT, CDR2 YNNKEL (reference sequence). This CDR3 comprises 14 residues. For the CDR3, the DNA is TGTGCCAGCAGCCAAGATCCGAGCACCGGGGAGCTGTTTTTT. This codes for CASSQDPSTGELFF.

In its sample, this clonotype was seen many times. The rearrangement joins TRBV28 to TRBJ2-1; D is possibly TRBD2 (6 bases). The V end was cut by 5 bases, the J end by 0 bases, with 20 bases between. Germline CDR1 reads MDHEN; CDR2 reads SYDVKM. The CDR3 length is 18 residues. In DNA, the CDR3 is TGTGCCAGCAGTCCTTTCTTACGCGGGGAGGTCTCCTACAATGAGCAGTTCTTC. Its protein product is CASSPFLRGEVSYNEQFF. The complete variable domain, with remaining parts taken from reference TRBV28 and TRBJ2-1, reads DVKVTQSSRYLVKRTGEKVFLECVQDMDHENMFWYRQDPGLGLRLIYFSYDVKMKEKGDIPEGYSVSREKKERFSLILESASTNQTSMYLCASSPFLRGEVSYNEQFFGPGTRLTVL.

This clonotype was detected a few times. The genes are TRBV19 and TRBJ2-5, with 8 positions matching TRBD2. V lost 6 bases to trimming and J lost 0 bases; unmatched junction nucleotides: 9. The CDR3 consists of 16 residues. Germline lookup yields CDR1 LNHDA and CDR2 SQIVND (reference sequence). The CDR3 region is CASSRRASGYQETQYF. In DNA, the CDR3 is TGTGCCAGTAGCCGAAGGGCTAGCGGGTACCAAGAGACCCAGTACTTC.

V usage is TRBV5-5 and J usage is TRBJ2-1; maybe TRBD1 (6 bases). The CDR3 sequence is 15 residues long. V dropped 2 bases and J dropped 7 bases, with 16 bases sitting between them. Per germline, CDR1 SGHKS and CDR2 YYEKEE (reference sequence). The CDR3 protein is CASSLEAGTKNEQFF. The DNA of the CDR3 is TGTGCCAGCAGCTTAGAGGCCGGGACAAAAAATGAGCAGTTCTTC.

This clonotype was seen ten or more times. The chain has TRBV6-1 and TRBJ1-1; D remains unclear. V was clipped by 6 bases and J by 0 bases, with 8 bases between them. The CDR3 sequence is 13 residues long. Germline V gene lookup returns CDR1 MNHNS and CDR2 SASEGT. The CDR3 reads CASRARVNTEAFF. The CDR3 region has the DNA TGTGCCAGCAGGGCCCGAGTGAACACTGAAGCTTTCTTT.

This clonotype appeared many times. The J gene is TRBJ2-7, the V gene TRBV20-1, with 7 bases that match TRBD2. V trimming: 5 bases; J trimming: 2 bases; junction bases outside the gene matches: 6. The V gene's germline CDR1 is DFQATT and CDR2 SNEGSKA (reference sequence). The CDR3 is made up of 13 amino acids. The CDR3 DNA follows: TGCAGTGCTCCCAGCGGGAATCCCTACGAGCAGTACTTC. Its protein product is CSAPSGNPYEQYF.

This clonotype has only a few counts. CDR3 in amino acids: CAWSLENYNEQFF. CDR3 nucleotide sequence: TGTGCCTGGAGCCTGGAAAACTACAATGAGCAGTTCTTC. The chain recombines TRBV30 with TRBJ2-1; D gene uncertain. Germline V gives CDR1 GTSNPN, CDR2 SVGIG (reference sequence). The CDR3 consists of 13 residues. V lost 3 bases to trimming and J lost 3 bases, with 9 bases between them.

Many counts were recorded for this clonotype. The genes are TRBV7-9 and TRBJ2-1, with TRBD2 matching 8 bases. Germline CDR1 and CDR2: SEHNR and FQNEAQ (reference sequence). This CDR3 has 18 amino acids. With 5 bases clipped from V and 1 base from J, the junction kept 13 bases outside the gene matches. The CDR3 spells CASSTMPPGRGSYNEQFF. DNA of the CDR3: TGTGCCAGCAGCACCATGCCCCCCGGGAGGGGGTCCTACAATGAGCAGTTCTTC.

J is TRBJ2-3 and V is TRBV11-3; TRBD2 matches at 15 bases. After removal of 4 bases from V and 2 bases from J, the junction contained 7 bases not matched to a gene. This CDR3 comprises 18 residues. Germline V gene sequence: CDR1 SGHNT, CDR2 YENEEA. In nucleotides, the CDR3 is TGTGCCAGCAGCTCCTCGGGACTAGCGGGAGGATCCACAGATACGCAGTATTTT. Amino acid sequence: CASSSSGLAGGSTDTQYF. Filled out from reference TRBV11-3 and TRBJ2-3, the complete variable domain reads EAGVVQSPRYKIIEKKQPVAFWCNPISGHNTLYWYLQNLGQGPELLIRYENEEAVDDSQLPKDRFSAERLKGVDSTLKIQPAELGDSAVYLCASSSSGLAGGSTDTQYFGPGTRLTVL.

The CDR3 DNA is TGTGCCAGCAGTGATCGGGCGGGACCGCGTCAAGAGACCCAGTACTTC. As protein: CASSDRAGPRQETQYF. The chain is built from TRBV6-2 or TRBV6-3 and TRBJ2-5; tentatively, D is TRBD2 (6 bases). Germline V gives CDR1 MNHEY, CDR2 SVGEGT. V was cut by 5 bases and J by 2 bases, with 18 bases left in between. The CDR3 spans 16 residues.

This clonotype was observed once. J is TRBJ2-1 and V is TRBV20-1; TRBD1 might be the D (6 bases). The length of the CDR3 is 12 residues. The germline CDR1 and CDR2 sequences are DFQATT and SNEGSKA (reference sequence). V was clipped by 3 bases and J by 9 bases, with 12 bases between them. For the CDR3, the DNA is TGCAGTGCTAGGAGACAGGTCGGTGAGCAGTTCTTC. Translated, it gives CSARRQVGEQFF.

A note on this clonotype: This may arise from a read error, as a much more abundant clone is one base away. The rearrangement links TRBV5-5 to TRBJ2-1; TRBD2 matches 12 bases. Germline V gene data show CDR1 as SGHKS and CDR2 as YYEKEE (reference sequence). The CDR3 consists of 17 residues. CDR3 nucleotide sequence: TGTGCCAGCAGCCCGCTCCTAGCGGGAGGGACCTACAATGAGCGGTTCTTC. Its translation: CASSPLLAGGTYNERFF.

The chain recombines TRBV4-1 with TRBJ2-3; the match to TRBD2 covers 8 bases. Germline V gene lookup returns CDR1 MGHRA and CDR2 YSYEKL. This CDR3 comprises 16 residues. Losses at the gene ends were 0 bases for V and 4 bases for J; bases not matched to a gene: 6. The CDR3 DNA is TGCGCCAGCAGCCAAGATTCCGCGGGAGGAGCAGATACGCAGTATTTT. It specifies CASSQDSAGGADTQYF.

The CDR3 loop reads CASSFVGATNEKLFF. The DNA for the CDR3 is TGCGCCAGCAGCTTCGTAGGGGCAACTAATGAAAAACTGTTTTTT. This chain connects TRBV5-1 to TRBJ1-4; tentatively, D is TRBD1 (5 bases). Trimming cost V 2 bases and J 0 bases, with 8 bases left between them. The CDR3 is made up of 15 amino acids. Per germline, CDR1 SGHRS and CDR2 YFSETQ.

This clonotype was recorded many times. The V gene is TRBV2, the J gene TRBJ1-2; tentative D call: TRBD1 (5 bases). Between the trimmed V and J ends, which lost 3 bases and 1 base, there was a span of 12 bases. Looked up from germline, CDR1 is SNHLY and CDR2 is FYNNEI. The CDR3 loop spans 15 amino acids. CDR3 nucleotide sequence: TGTGCCAGCAGTGAGGACGCCGGGGGTAACTATGGCTACACCTTC. The encoded protein is CASSEDAGGNYGYTF. Supplemented by reference TRBV2 and TRBJ1-2, the full variable domain reads EPEVTQTPSHQVTQMGQEVILRCVPISNHLYFYWYRQILGQKVEFLVSFYNNEISEKSEIFDDQFSVERPDGSNFTLKIRSTKLEDSAMYFCASSEDAGGNYGYTFGSGTRLTVV.

This chain joins TRBV15 and TRBJ1-5, with D uncertain. The germline V gene encodes CDR1 LNHNV and CDR2 YYDKDF (reference sequence). V shed 8 bases and J shed 2 bases, with 13 bases lying between them. This CDR3 is built from 14 residues. The CDR3 loop is CATSYTRGNQPQHF. The CDR3 bases are TGTGCCACCTCTTACACGAGGGGCAATCAGCCCCAGCATTTT.

This sequence joins TRBV20-1 and TRBJ2-2, with D uncertain. The germline V gene encodes CDR1 DFQATT and CDR2 SNEGSKA (reference sequence). CDR3 size: 14 residues. V was shortened by 3 bases and J by 4 bases, with 12 bases between the two germline ends. Here the CDR3 reads CSASSILITGELFF. The CDR3 region has the DNA TGCAGTGCTAGTAGTATCCTGATCACCGGGGAGCTGTTTTTT.

This clonotype was recorded many times. The V gene is TRBV20-1, the J gene TRBJ1-1; perhaps TRBD1 as D (6 bases). The CDR3 consists of 15 residues. V lost 6 bases and J 5 bases, leaving 22 bases between the germline ends. Germline lookup yields CDR1 DFQATT and CDR2 SNEGSKA (reference sequence). The CDR3 DNA sequence: TGCAGTGCCTTAACCTGGGAGGGGGGCAGGACTGAAGCTTTCTTT. Protein: CSALTWEGGRTEAFF.

In this sample, this clonotype turned up many times. The V and J genes are TRBV20-1 and TRBJ2-3, with TRBD2 matching over 8 bases. J was trimmed by 3 bases and V by 4 bases; bases with no gene match: 3. Germline V gene data show CDR1 as DFQATT and CDR2 as SNEGSKA (reference sequence). This CDR3 comprises 13 residues. The CDR3 loop reads CSAKRETTDTQYF. The CDR3 region has the DNA TGCAGTGCTAAGCGGGAGACAACAGATACGCAGTATTTT.

This clonotype was seen repeatedly, ten times or more. The chain carries TRBV10-3 and TRBJ1-2; D remains ambiguous. The V gene's germline CDR1 is ENHRY and CDR2 SYGVKD. The CDR3 runs 15 residues. V lost 0 bases and J 8 bases, leaving 16 bases between the germline ends. CDR3 nucleotides: TGTGCCATCAGTGAGTCCTGGGCCATCAGTTCCGGCTACACCTTC. Its translation is CAISESWAISSGYTF.

V usage is TRBV7-9 and J usage is TRBJ2-1; TRBD2 aligns across 13 bases. The germline CDR1 and CDR2 sequences are SEHNR and FQNEAQ (reference sequence). The CDR3 loop spans 18 amino acids. J lost 8 bases, V lost 5 bases, and 15 bases had no gene match. CDR3 amino acids: CASSKRLAGGYRVYEQFF. The DNA for the CDR3 is TGTGCCAGCAGCAAACGACTAGCGGGAGGATACAGGGTGTATGAGCAGTTCTTC.

This clonotype showed up many times. This chain links TRBV20-1 with TRBJ1-1; D might be TRBD1 (5 bases). Per germline, CDR1 DFQATT and CDR2 SNEGSKA (reference sequence). The CDR3 covers 14 residues. V lost 1 base and J lost 1, with 10 bases in between. The CDR3 nucleotides are TGCAGTGCTAGAGGAGGCAGGGCGAACACTGAAGCTTTCTTT. It encodes CSARGGRANTEAFF.

This clonotype appeared many times. The V gene is TRBV28, the J gene TRBJ2-7, with D perhaps given as TRBD1 or TRBD2 (5 bases each). V was clipped by 6 bases and J by 7 bases, with 22 bases between them. Germline V gene sequence: CDR1 MDHEN, CDR2 SYDVKM. The CDR3 consists of 15 residues. The CDR3 region is CASRQDPRRSGEQYF. The DNA of the CDR3 is TGTGCCAGCAGACAGGACCCCCGTAGGTCGGGAGAGCAGTACTTC.

Ten or more counts support this clonotype. The gene calls are TRBV6-1 and TRBJ1-1; D is unclear. The CDR3 covers 12 residues. Germline CDR1 MNHNS, CDR2 SASEGT. Trimming took off 7 bases at V and 1 base at J, with 7 bases between the two ends. In DNA form, the CDR3 reads TGTGCCAGCAATCGGTGGAACACTGAAGCTTTCTTT. Translation: CASNRWNTEAFF.

Many counts were recorded for this clonotype. The genes are TRBV15 and TRBJ2-7; the D is unclear. The CDR3 totals 14 residues. Germline CDR1 LNHNV, CDR2 YYDKDF (reference sequence). Trimming left V 4 bases short and J 2 bases short, with 12 bases between. The CDR3 nucleotides read TGTGCCACCAGCAAAGGTCTTGGTGCCTACGAGCAGTACTTC. Residues: CATSKGLGAYEQYF.

This clonotype was picked up many times. The V gene is TRBV20-1, the J gene TRBJ2-3; D unclear. CDR3 size: 11 residues. The V end was cut by 6 bases, the J end by 3 bases, with 7 bases between. From germline, CDR1 is DFQATT and CDR2 SNEGSKA (reference sequence). For the CDR3, the DNA is TGCAGTGCCCACCGGACAGATACGCAGTATTTT. This encodes CSAHRTDTQYF.